Below, 13 T cell receptor beta chains from the same sample are listed, as sequenced in a study of control samples from healthy donors and cancer patients. The data were produced by immunoSEQ multiplex PCR, yet TCRdb's version contains in-frame clones alone and is incomplete. The sample holds fewer than 9,500 clones, more than 85% seen once. Source material: PBMCs. Source of these receptors: a man in his sixties with colorectal cancer.

The chain links TRBV13 to TRBJ2-6; D not resolved. CDR1 and CDR2 from the germline V gene are PRHDT and FYEKMQ (reference sequence). This CDR3 is 15 amino acids long. V dropped 7 bases and J dropped 0 bases, with 10 bases sitting between them. The CDR3 region is CASTFLGSGANVLTF. The CDR3 DNA follows: TGTGCCAGCACATTCTTGGGCTCTGGGGCCAACGTCCTGACTTTC.

This clone is a singleton in its sample. V and J are TRBV5-1 and TRBJ1-3; 8 bases match TRBD1. V was clipped by 5 bases and J by 3 bases; unmatched bases: 10. CDR3 length: 16 residues. Germline lookup yields CDR1 SGHRS and CDR2 YFSETQ. For the CDR3, the DNA is TGCGCCAGCAGTTCTGAGGCAGGGGGCTTTGGAAACACCATATATTTT. Amino acids: CASSSEAGGFGNTIYF.

The chain recombines TRBV11-2 with TRBJ2-2; 7 bases are shared with TRBD1. The germline gives CDR1 SGHAT, CDR2 FQNNGV. With 5 bases clipped from V and 2 bases from J, the junction kept 11 bases outside the gene matches. This CDR3 is built from 17 residues. CDR3 residues: CASSTQRGQENTGELFF. DNA of the CDR3: TGTGCCAGCAGCACTCAACGTGGACAGGAAAACACCGGGGAGCTGTTTTTT.

The chain couples TRBV9 to TRBJ2-1; possible D gene TRBD1, 5 bases. Germline-derived CDR1 and CDR2 are SGDLS and YYNGEE. V dropped 4 bases and J dropped 6 bases, with 17 bases sitting between them. The CDR3 has 15 residues. CDR3 nucleotide sequence: TGTGCCAGCAGCTTAGACTGGGGCGTAGGCAATGAGCAGTTCTTC. Amino acids: CASSLDWGVGNEQFF.

This chain joins TRBV9 and TRBJ1-2; D remains ambiguous. The germline V and J ends were trimmed by 4 bases and 8 bases, with 12 bases remaining between them. CDR1 and CDR2 (germline): SGDLS, YYNGEE. The CDR3 consists of 12 residues. The CDR3, as DNA: TGTGCCAGCAGCCTGGGAATCCGGGGCTACACCTTC. Its protein product is CASSLGIRGYTF.

V is TRBV7-9 and J is TRBJ1-2; TRBD1 matches 10 bases. This CDR3 region has 15 residues. Per germline, CDR1 SEHNR and CDR2 FQNEAQ (reference sequence). V dropped 5 bases and J dropped 4; count of bases not matched to a gene: 7. CDR3 residues: CASSDDRGRVYGYTF. CDR3 coding DNA: TGTGCCAGCAGCGATGACAGGGGGCGGGTCTATGGCTACACCTTC. Full variable domain (rest looked up from reference TRBV7-9 and TRBJ1-2): DTGVSQNPRHKITKRGQNVTFRCDPISEHNRLYWYRQTLGQGPEFLTYFQNEAQLEKSRLLSDRFSAERPKGSFSTLEIQRTEQGDSAMYLCASSDDRGRVYGYTFGSGTRLTVV.

This clone came up once. The CDR3 protein is CASSQARLTGPRFFSYEQYF. The CDR3 nucleotides read TGTGCCAGCAGCCAAGCCAGACTGACCGGGCCACGTTTTTTCTCCTACGAGCAGTACTTC. The chain carries TRBV14 and TRBJ2-7; D is undetermined. Deletions cut 1 base from V and 0 bases from J, with 25 bases between. Germline CDR1 is SGHDN and CDR2 is FVKESK. The CDR3 totals 20 residues.

The DNA for the CDR3 is TGTGCCAGCAGTTTGGGAGGCGGGACAACTAATGAAAAACTGTTTTTT. This sequence encodes CASSLGGGTTNEKLFF. The chain couples TRBV27 to TRBJ1-4; D unresolved. The CDR3 loop spans 16 amino acids. V was trimmed by 3 bases and J by 0 bases, leaving 11 bases between them. Germline V gives CDR1 MNHEY, CDR2 SMNVEV (reference sequence).

The V and J genes are TRBV28 and TRBJ2-7, with D possibly being TRBD1 or TRBD2 (6 bases each). The CDR3 has 16 residues. CDR1 is MDHEN and CDR2 is SYDVKM in the germline V gene. The ends were cut back, 10 bases at V and 2 bases at J, with 24 bases in the middle. The CDR3 DNA sequence: TGTGCCACCTTAGAGGGGGGTGGCGGGCCCACCTACGAGCAGTACTTC. Amino acid sequence: CATLEGGGGPTYEQYF.

The chain uses TRBV7-8 and TRBJ2-5; no clear D gene. There are 14 residues in the CDR3. Trimming shortened V by 0 bases and J by 3 bases, and 8 bases separated the two germline ends. In germline, CDR1 is SGHVS, CDR2 FQNEAQ. DNA for the CDR3: TGTGCCAGCAGCTTAGCTGAGACCAAAGAGACCCAGTACTTC. It is translated as CASSLAETKETQYF.

This chain connects TRBV27 to TRBJ2-3; 10 positions agree with TRBD2. The CDR3 spans 16 residues. With V trimmed by 2 bases and J by 0 bases, 2 bases remained unmatched. Looked up from germline, CDR1 is MNHEY and CDR2 is SMNVEV (reference sequence). CDR3 in amino acids: CASSLGTSVSTDTQYF. The CDR3 coding sequence is TGTGCCAGCAGTTTAGGGACTAGCGTAAGCACAGATACGCAGTATTTT.

This rearrangement joins TRBV5-4 to TRBJ2-5, with D tentatively TRBD1 (5 bases). The CDR3 sequence is 14 residues long. V shed 4 bases and J shed 4 bases, with 14 bases lying between them. From germline, CDR1 is SGHNT and CDR2 YYREEE (reference sequence). In DNA, the CDR3 is TGTGCCAGCAGCGCCCCAGGGTGGGGAGAGACCCAGTACTTC. The encoded protein is CASSAPGWGETQYF.

The chain uses TRBV19 and TRBJ2-7, with unresolved D. V was trimmed by 3 bases and J by 0 bases, leaving 9 bases between them. The CDR3 loop spans 14 amino acids. Germline CDR1 reads LNHDA; CDR2 reads SQIVND (reference sequence). For the CDR3, the DNA is TGTGCCAGTAGTATTATGGCGGCCTCCTACGAGCAGTACTTC. Translating gives CASSIMAASYEQYF.